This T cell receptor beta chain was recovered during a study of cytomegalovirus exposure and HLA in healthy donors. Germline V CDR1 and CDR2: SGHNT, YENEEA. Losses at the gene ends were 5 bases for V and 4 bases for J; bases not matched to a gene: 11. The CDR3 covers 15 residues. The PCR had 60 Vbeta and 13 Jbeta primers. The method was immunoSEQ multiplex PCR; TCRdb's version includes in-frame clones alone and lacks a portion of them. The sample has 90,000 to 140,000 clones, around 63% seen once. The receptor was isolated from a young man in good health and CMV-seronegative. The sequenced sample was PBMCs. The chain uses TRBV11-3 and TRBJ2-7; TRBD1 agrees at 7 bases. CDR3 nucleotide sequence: TGTGCCAGCAGCCAGAATAGACAGGGATCGTACGAGCAGTACTTC. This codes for CASSQNRQGSYEQYF. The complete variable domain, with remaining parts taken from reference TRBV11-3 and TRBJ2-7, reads EAGVVQSPRYKIIEKKQPVAFWCNPISGHNTLYWYLQNLGQGPELLIRYENEEAVDDSQLPKDRFSAERLKGVDSTLKIQPAELGDSAVYLCASSQNRQGSYEQYFGPGTRLTVT.